The source of this T cell receptor (beta chain) is a study of PD-1 blockade in mismatch repair-deficient tumors. The V and J ends lost 2 bases and 7 bases, in that order; junction bases with no gene match: 12. Germline CDR1 SGHRS, CDR2 YFSETQ. The CDR3 covers 16 residues. Only in-frame clones appear in the TCRdb table, and some are missing; sequencing was by immunoSEQ multiplex PCR. The sample has 38,000 or so clones; around 84% are singletons. The receptor comes from an adult with mismatch repair-deficient cancer. V is TRBV5-1 and J is TRBJ2-1, with TRBD2 matching over 7 bases. Material: peripheral blood, obtained roughly 76 weeks after starting pembrolizumab. In nucleotides, the CDR3 is TGCGCCAGCAGCTTCGGGTTAGGTGCGGGAGCGAATGAGCAGTTCTTC. Its protein is CASSFGLGAGANEQFF. Looking up the rest from reference TRBV5-1 and TRBJ2-1 gives the full variable domain: KAGVTQTPRYLIKTRGQQVTLSCSPISGHRSVSWYQQTPGQGLQFLFEYFSETQRNKGNFPGRFSGRQFSNSRSEMNVSTLELGDSALYLCASSFGLGAGANEQFFGPGTRLTVL.